A single sample gave rise to the 21 T cell receptor beta chains below, sequenced in a study of blood T cells in healthy people across ages. Alongside a J-beta primer mix, a sample-barcoded 5' primer served in a second PCR lasting about 7 to 12 cycles. TCRdb re-called the 5' RACE reads through MiXCR, storing one row per CDR3 protein. This sample has 1.5 million or so distinct CDR3 sequences, with about 42% found just once. Source material: blood. The receptors were gathered from a woman between 18 and 29 years old in good health.

A few counts support this clonotype. This chain connects TRBV12-3 or TRBV12-4 to TRBJ2-5; D is unresolved. With 8 bases removed from V and 5 bases from J, the gap between germline ends came to 15 bases. The CDR3 spans 13 residues. The CDR3 loop reads CASLAGSTETQYF. The DNA for the CDR3 is TGTGCCAGCCTGGCCGGATCGACGGAGACCCAGTACTTC.

The genes are TRBV28 and TRBJ1-6, with D perhaps TRBD1 (5 bases). The germline V and J ends were trimmed by 2 bases and 8 bases, with 10 bases remaining between them. CDR1 is MDHEN, CDR2 SYDVKM, per germline. The CDR3 loop spans 14 amino acids. The CDR3 region is CASSLGRDDSPLHF. In nucleotides, the CDR3 is TGTGCCAGCAGTTTAGGCAGGGATGATTCACCCCTCCACTTT.

This clonotype was counted only a few times. The rearrangement joins TRBV9 to TRBJ1-2; possibly TRBD1 for D (6 bases). Germline CDR1 reads SGDLS; CDR2 reads YYNGEE. Between the trimmed V and J ends, which lost 3 bases and 2 bases, there was a span of 11 bases. CDR3 size: 14 residues. The CDR3 sequence: CASSEEGGNYGYTF. The CDR3 nucleotides are TGTGCCAGCAGCGAAGAGGGGGGGAACTATGGCTACACCTTC.

This clonotype was picked up a small number of times. This chain links TRBV9 with TRBJ2-7; maybe TRBD2 (5 bases). The V gene lost 0 bases and the J gene lost 7 bases, with 14 bases spanning the gap. CDR1 SGDLS and CDR2 YYNGEE come from the germline V gene. This CDR3 comprises 14 residues. The CDR3 region is CASSVAVALNEQYF. CDR3 coding DNA: TGTGCCAGCAGCGTAGCGGTAGCGCTCAATGAGCAGTACTTC.

This chain connects TRBV29-1 to TRBJ2-7; D may be TRBD1 (5 bases). The end of the DNA fits TRBJ2-5 better, so the J call may be wrong. Germline lookup yields CDR1 SQVTM and CDR2 ANQGSEA. CDR3 length equals 12 residues. The CDR3 DNA reads as TGCGGCCTCCAGGGTTTAGAAGAGACCCAGTACTTC. It specifies CGLQGLEETQYF.

V is TRBV7-9 and J is TRBJ1-2; D unresolved. V lost 5 bases to trimming and J lost 9 bases, with 13 bases between them. Germline V lookup: CDR1 SEHNR, CDR2 FQNEAQ (reference sequence). The CDR3 length is 12 residues. DNA for the CDR3: TGTGCCAGCAGCCTCCAGAGTCGGAGCTACACCTTC. Amino acids: CASSLQSRSYTF.

This chain uses TRBV9 with TRBJ2-5; 8 nucleotides line up with TRBD1. CDR3 length equals 16 residues. Germline CDR1 SGDLS, CDR2 YYNGEE. V gave up 1 base and J gave up 2 bases; unmatched junction bases: 7. The CDR3 spells CASSVIGQGGQETQYF. CDR3 nucleotide sequence: TGTGCCAGCAGCGTAATTGGACAGGGCGGGCAAGAGACCCAGTACTTC.

This clonotype turned up a few times. The chain employs TRBV28 and TRBJ2-7; 7 bases line up with TRBD2. The CDR3 is 17 amino acids. Germline lookup yields CDR1 MDHEN and CDR2 SYDVKM. V shed 6 bases and J 2 bases; nucleotides not matched to a gene: 16. The CDR3 spells CASSLRDYTGTTYEQYF. The CDR3 DNA reads as TGTGCCAGCAGCCTAAGAGATTATACCGGGACTACCTACGAGCAGTACTTC.

The DNA of the CDR3 is TGCAGTGCTGGCGGACTTCATTACGAGCAGTACTTC. Translating it yields CSAGGLHYEQYF. The chain couples TRBV20-1 to TRBJ2-7; tentative D call: TRBD2 (5 bases). This CDR3 contains 12 residues. Germline CDR1 DFQATT, CDR2 SNEGSKA (reference sequence). The V and J ends lost 5 bases and 4 bases respectively, with 12 bases between them.

The gene calls are TRBV28 and TRBJ1-1, with unresolved D. V lost 1 base to trimming and J lost 6 bases, with 15 bases between them. CDR1 and CDR2 from the germline V gene are MDHEN and SYDVKM. The CDR3 sequence is 15 residues long. The CDR3 sequence is CASSLSATILSEAFF. In DNA, the CDR3 is TGTGCCAGCAGTTTATCAGCGACAATCCTCTCTGAAGCTTTCTTT.

V usage is TRBV12-3 or TRBV12-4 and J usage is TRBJ1-2; 12 bases align to TRBD1. V was clipped by 5 bases and J by 4 bases; unmatched bases: 11. The CDR3 contains 17 residues. The CDR3 protein is CASSPGQGARIGYGYTF. For the CDR3, the DNA is TGTGCCAGCAGTCCGGGACAGGGGGCAAGGATCGGCTATGGCTACACCTTC.

This chain uses TRBV27 with TRBJ2-2; D unclear. The CDR3 length is 16 residues. Between the trimmed V and J ends, which lost 3 bases and 1 base, there was a span of 12 bases. The germline V gene encodes CDR1 MNHEY and CDR2 SMNVEV (reference sequence). As DNA, the CDR3 is TGTGCCAGCAGTTTTATTTGGCAGCAGAACACCGGGGAGCTGTTTTTT. Its protein product is CASSFIWQQNTGELFF.

V gene TRBV27 combines with J gene TRBJ2-7, with 7 positions matching TRBD2. This CDR3 region has 17 residues. V trimming: 2 bases; J trimming: 0 bases; junction bases outside the gene matches: 10. Germline assignment: CDR1 MNHEY and CDR2 SMNVEV (reference sequence). The CDR3 sequence is CASSLGGGSGTSYEQYF. For the CDR3, the DNA is TGTGCCAGCAGTTTAGGGGGGGGTAGCGGCACCTCCTACGAGCAGTACTTC.

This clonotype has only one observation. This chain joins TRBV27 and TRBJ2-3; unclear D gene. CDR3 length: 15 residues. CDR1 and CDR2 (germline): MNHEY, SMNVEV (reference sequence). The germline V and J ends were trimmed by 3 bases and 3 bases, with 13 bases remaining between them. The CDR3 region is CASSLMGWATDTQYF. CDR3 DNA: TGTGCCAGCAGTTTGATGGGTTGGGCTACAGATACGCAGTATTTT.

This clonotype was seen more than once but under ten times. V usage is TRBV29-1 and J usage is TRBJ2-3, with TRBD2 as a possible D gene (7 bases). Germline CDR1 reads SQVTM; CDR2 reads ANQGSEA. The V and J ends lost 6 bases and 0 bases respectively, with 22 bases between them. CDR3 size: 17 residues. CDR3 DNA: TGCAGCGTCGACAGGTGGGGGGGGCTACCTAGCACAGATACGCAGTATTTT. Encoded protein: CSVDRWGGLPSTDTQYF.

This chain uses TRBV12-5 with TRBJ2-1, with 10 bases that match TRBD1. The CDR3 extends over 14 amino acids. V gave up 5 bases and J gave up 8 bases; unmatched junction bases: 6. From germline, CDR1 is LGHNT and CDR2 FRNRAP. The CDR3 region is CASGNPGQGYEQFF. In DNA form, the CDR3 reads TGTGCTAGTGGTAATCCGGGACAGGGGTATGAGCAGTTCTTC.

This clonotype was seen more than once but under ten times. The chain joins TRBV4-2 to TRBJ2-1; D gene uncertain. The CDR3 totals 17 residues. Germline V gene sequence: CDR1 LGHNA, CDR2 YNFKEQ. The ends were cut back, 0 bases at V and 0 bases at J, with 12 bases in the middle. This CDR3 reads CASSQESSGSSYNEQFF. CDR3 DNA: TGTGCCAGCAGCCAAGAGAGTTCCGGCAGCTCCTACAATGAGCAGTTCTTC.

This clonotype has a handful of counts. At one end the junction does not follow the germline gene, possibly because of a read error. V is TRBV3-1 and J is TRBJ2-4; 7 bases are a match to TRBD2. From germline, CDR1 is LGHDT and CDR2 YNNKEL (reference sequence). The CDR3 spans 13 residues. The CDR3 region has the DNA TGTGCCAGCAGCCAAGAGAACCATCTAGCGGTAAACTTC. It codes for CASSQENHLAVNF.

V gene TRBV7-3 combines with J gene TRBJ2-1; 11 bases map to TRBD2. V gave up 4 bases and J gave up 8 bases; unmatched junction bases: 4. Germline V gene sequence: CDR1 SGHTA, CDR2 FQGTGA. The CDR3 is 14 residues long. CDR3 amino acids: CASSSTSGSDEQFF. The CDR3 nucleotides read TGTGCCAGCAGCTCTACTAGCGGGAGCGATGAGCAGTTCTTC.

The chain employs TRBV4-1 and TRBJ1-2, with D perhaps matching TRBD1 (6 bases). V lost 10 bases and J lost 11, with 17 bases in between. Looked up from germline, CDR1 is MGHRA and CDR2 is YSYEKL. The CDR3 totals 11 residues. The CDR3, as DNA: TGCGCCACCGAGGGTGGGGGGGCATACACCTTC. It yields the protein CATEGGGAYTF.

This chain connects TRBV7-2 to TRBJ2-2; 7 bases line up with TRBD2. Losses at the gene ends were 2 bases for V and 4 bases for J; bases not matched to a gene: 7. The germline V gene has CDR1 SGHTA and CDR2 FQGNSA. This CDR3 contains 16 residues. This CDR3 reads CASSLRPSGFTGELFF. The CDR3 nucleotides read TGTGCCAGCAGCTTAAGGCCTAGCGGTTTCACCGGGGAGCTGTTTTTT.